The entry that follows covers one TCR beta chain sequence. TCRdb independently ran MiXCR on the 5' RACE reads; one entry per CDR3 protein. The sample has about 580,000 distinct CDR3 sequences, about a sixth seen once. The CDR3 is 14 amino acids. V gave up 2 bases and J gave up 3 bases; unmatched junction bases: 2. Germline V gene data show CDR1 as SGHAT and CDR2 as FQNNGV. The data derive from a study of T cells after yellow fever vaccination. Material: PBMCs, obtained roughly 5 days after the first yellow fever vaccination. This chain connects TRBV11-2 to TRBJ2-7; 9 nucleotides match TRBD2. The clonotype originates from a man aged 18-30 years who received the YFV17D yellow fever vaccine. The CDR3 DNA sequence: TGTGCCAGCAGCTTAATAGCGGGGGACTACGAGCAGTACTTC. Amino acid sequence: CASSLIAGDYEQYF.